The entry below gives a single T cell receptor beta chain sequence along with its context. The antigen is unknown. This sample is drawn from a study of shared clonotypes between healthy human individuals. Sequenced by immunoSEQ multiplex PCR; TCRdb stores in-frame clones only, minus some. This table holds roughly 2,300,000 clones, around 92% found once. The CDR3 extends over 15 amino acids. Study observations and caveats: Sharing across four donors was seen in 4.5% to 6.5% of naive CD4 clonotypes.

V and J are TRBV21-1 and TRBJ2-7; TRBD1 is taken as the D call from the table, unchecked against the DNA. TRBV21-1 is recorded as a pseudogene. Sequencing used naive CD4+ T cells from PBMCs. This sample's subset: CD45RA+ positively selected. The TCR originated in a man aged 18 to 30 in good health. Some clones in this sample may be carry-over from other donors' samples. DNA of the CDR3: TGTGCCAGCACCGGGACAGTCGGCTCCTCCTACGAGCAGTACTTC. Its translation: CASTGTVGSSYEQYF.